The 18 T cell receptor beta chains below come from one sample, sequenced in a study of shared clonotypes between healthy human individuals. This table comes from immunoSEQ multiplex PCR, and its TCRdb copy is limited to in-frame clones, with some not included. The repertoire includes about 2.3 million clones, around 93% of them detected once, and approximately 0.4% sits in the top ten. The sample taken for sequencing was naive CD4+ T cells from PBMCs. As for subset: CD45RA+ positively selected. The receptors shown here come from a young man in good health. Some clones in this sample may be carry-over from other donors' samples.

The chain employs TRBV14 and TRBJ2-3; D is perhaps TRBD1 or TRBD2 (5 bases each). This CDR3 has 16 residues. CDR1 SGHDN and CDR2 FVKESK come from the germline V gene. V was cut by 0 bases and J by 4 bases, with 14 bases left in between. The CDR3 region is CASSQEGPWGPDTQYF. The CDR3 DNA reads as TGTGCCAGCAGCCAAGAAGGCCCCTGGGGACCAGATACGCAGTATTTT.

The chain uses TRBV6-5 and TRBJ1-1; TRBD1 is a possible D gene (5 bases). CDR3 length: 11 residues. Germline V lookup: CDR1 MNHEY, CDR2 SVGAGI. Trimming pared 10 bases from V and 11 bases from J, leaving 17 bases between. CDR3: CATTSKGLAFF. CDR3 coding DNA: TGTGCCACCACATCTAAGGGGTTGGCTTTCTTT.

The rearrangement uses TRBV21-1 and TRBJ1-5; the table's D call TRBD1 went unverified against the DNA. TRBV21-1 has pseudogene status. This CDR3 region has 17 residues. The CDR3 DNA reads as TGTGCCAGCCCGGACAGGGCTCTGGGTAGGGGCAATCAGCCCCAGCATTTT. This codes for CASPDRALGRGNQPQHF.

The J gene is TRBJ2-7, the V gene TRBV15; D is possibly TRBD1 (6 bases). Germline V gene sequence: CDR1 LNHNV, CDR2 YYDKDF (reference sequence). The CDR3 covers 18 residues. V lost 0 bases, J lost 4 bases, and 22 bases lay in between. DNA of the CDR3: TGTGCCACCAGCAGAGATCGCGGCCTCGGGACATCTTCATACGAGCAGTACTTC. This translates into CATSRDRGLGTSSYEQYF.

The chain uses TRBV9 and TRBJ2-1, with 8 bases aligning to TRBD2. The CDR3 has 15 residues. Germline V gene lookup returns CDR1 SGDLS and CDR2 YYNGEE. After removal of 0 bases from V and 5 bases from J, the junction contained 4 bases not matched to a gene. CDR3 region: CASSVESLADNEQFF. The DNA for the CDR3 is TGTGCCAGCAGCGTAGAATCACTAGCGGACAATGAGCAGTTCTTC.

This clone came up a few times. The chain uses TRBV7-9 and TRBJ1-1; D remains unclear. V lost 6 bases to trimming and J lost 4 bases, with 6 bases between them. From germline, CDR1 is SEHNR and CDR2 FQNEAQ (reference sequence). The CDR3 has 11 amino acids. CDR3 nucleotides: TGTGCCAGCAGTTTTCTCACTGAAGCTTTCTTT. This translates into CASSFLTEAFF.

The chain uses TRBV29-1 and TRBJ2-5; D gene unclear. CDR3 length: 13 residues. Trimming took off 4 bases at V and 5 bases at J, with 14 bases between the two ends. Germline CDR1 and CDR2: SQVTM and ANQGSEA. In nucleotides, the CDR3 is TGCAGCGTTGGTACAGTCCCGTCCGAGACCCAGTACTTC. Encoded protein: CSVGTVPSETQYF.

This chain joins TRBV11-1 and TRBJ2-1; perhaps TRBD1 as D (5 bases). The CDR3 length is 13 residues. Between the trimmed V and J ends, which lost 5 bases and 9 bases, there was a span of 14 bases. Germline V CDR1 and CDR2: SGHAT, FQDESV (reference sequence). The DNA for the CDR3 is TGTGCCAGCAGCCCCCCGTGGGGCGTTGAGCAGTTCTTC. This sequence encodes CASSPPWGVEQFF.

The chain's CDR3 is CASSLGLAGTDTQYF. CDR3 bases: TGTGCCAGCAGTCTGGGACTAGCGGGAACAGATACGCAGTATTTT. The V gene is TRBV6-1, the J gene TRBJ2-3, with 13 bases lining up with TRBD2. Trimming took 5 bases from V and 3 from J; bases not matched to a gene: 2. The length of the CDR3 is 15 residues. Germline V gives CDR1 MNHNS, CDR2 SASEGT.

V is TRBV28 and J is TRBJ1-5, with D unresolved. CDR3 length: 15 residues. Trimming shortened V by 8 bases and J by 0 bases, and 14 bases separated the two germline ends. Per the germline V gene, CDR1 is MDHEN and CDR2 is SYDVKM. This CDR3 reads CASSTPKGSNQPQHF. CDR3 in DNA: TGTGCCAGCTCCACCCCTAAGGGTAGCAATCAGCCCCAGCATTTT.

This clone was seen just once. The chain links TRBV28 to TRBJ1-4; 8 bases map to TRBD1. The trim removed 5 bases at V and 0 bases at J, leaving 5 bases unmatched. Germline assignment: CDR1 MDHEN and CDR2 SYDVKM. The CDR3 covers 16 residues. DNA of the CDR3: TGTGCCAGCAGTATCCAGGGACAGGCAACTAATGAAAAACTGTTTTTT. Its protein is CASSIQGQATNEKLFF.

J is TRBJ2-1 and V is TRBV25-1; the match to TRBD2 covers 10 bases. V was clipped by 6 bases and J by 8 bases; unmatched bases: 7. This CDR3 spans 14 amino acids. The germline V gene encodes CDR1 MGHDK and CDR2 SYGVNS. CDR3 amino acids: CASRGTSVYDEQFF. The CDR3 region has the DNA TGTGCCAGCAGAGGGACTAGCGTATACGATGAGCAGTTCTTC.

This chain connects TRBV5-8 to TRBJ1-3; D call uncertain. V dropped 0 bases and J dropped 0 bases, with 10 bases sitting between them. The CDR3 has 16 residues. Germline assignment: CDR1 SGHTS and CDR2 YDEGEE. DNA of the CDR3: TGTGCCAGCAGCTTGGCCGATAGATACTCTGGAAACACCATATATTTT. Amino acid sequence: CASSLADRYSGNTIYF.

In this sample, this clone turned up a few times. Other DNA sequences within the sample encode an identical CDR3. The rearrangement joins TRBV5-1 to TRBJ1-1; 11 bases are a match to TRBD1. This CDR3 has 14 residues. J lost 3 bases, V lost 4 bases, and 2 bases had no gene match. CDR1 SGHRS and CDR2 YFSETQ come from the germline V gene. This CDR3 reads CASSRGQGDTEAFF. The CDR3 DNA sequence: TGCGCCAGCAGCCGGGGACAGGGGGACACTGAAGCTTTCTTT.

The V call is TRBV5-6, the J call TRBJ1-2; the match to TRBD1 covers 9 bases. This CDR3 spans 14 amino acids. The V and J ends lost 4 bases and 7 bases, in that order; junction bases with no gene match: 8. CDR1 is SGHDT and CDR2 is YYEEEE in the germline V gene. CDR3 amino acids: CASSTGQGNGGYTF. The CDR3 bases are TGTGCCAGCAGCACGGGACAGGGAAATGGTGGCTACACCTTC.

The chain couples TRBV6-1 to TRBJ2-7, with D tentatively TRBD1 (6 bases). The germline CDR1 and CDR2 sequences are MNHNS and SASEGT. The CDR3 is 14 amino acids. V was cut by 8 bases and J by 0 bases, with 14 bases left in between. The CDR3 reads CASSFEDSSYEQYF. The CDR3, as DNA: TGTGCCAGCTCTTTTGAGGACAGCTCCTACGAGCAGTACTTC.

The V call is TRBV7-9, the J call TRBJ2-4, with a weak D call TRBD1 (6 bases). Between the trimmed V and J ends, which lost 6 bases and 4 bases, there was a span of 10 bases. The CDR3 totals 13 residues. Germline V CDR1 and CDR2: SEHNR, FQNEAQ (reference sequence). DNA for the CDR3: TGTGCCAGCAGTCCAGGGGCGAAAAACATTCAGTACTTC. As protein: CASSPGAKNIQYF. The complete variable domain, with remaining parts taken from reference TRBV7-9 and TRBJ2-4, reads DTGVSQNPRHKITKRGQNVTFRCDPISEHNRLYWYRQTLGQGPEFLTYFQNEAQLEKSRLLSDRFSAERPKGSFSTLEIQRTEQGDSAMYLCASSPGAKNIQYFGAGTRLSVL.

The V call is TRBV28, the J call TRBJ1-5; D not certain. The V end lost 3 bases, the J end lost 6 bases, and 9 bases lay between the germline ends. This CDR3 has 13 amino acids. Germline CDR1 reads MDHEN; CDR2 reads SYDVKM. The DNA for the CDR3 is TGTGCCAGCAGTTTGGTCAGAGGTCAGCCCCAGCATTTT. As protein: CASSLVRGQPQHF. The complete variable domain, with remaining parts taken from reference TRBV28 and TRBJ1-5, reads DVKVTQSSRYLVKRTGEKVFLECVQDMDHENMFWYRQDPGLGLRLIYFSYDVKMKEKGDIPEGYSVSREKKERFSLILESASTNQTSMYLCASSLVRGQPQHFGDGTRLSIL.